This TCR beta chain was sequenced in a study of cytomegalovirus exposure and HLA in healthy donors. The study's findings and limits: A later analysis linked a missense variant in DCLRE1C to the trimming of TCR beta V and J genes. It was reportedly the case that the classifier diagnosed cytomegalovirus status with high specificity and sensitivity. In terms of immune exposure information, only CMV serostatus was available. Being productive about 87% or about 30% of the time was typical of most TCR beta V segments in an earlier analysis.

60 Vbeta and 13 Jbeta primers were used in PCR. Clones were read by immunoSEQ multiplex PCR, and TCRdb kept only the in-frame ones, dropping some. The sample has roughly 200,000 clones, over 9.5% seen once. This clone has only a few counts. The antigen remains undetermined. The junction differs from germline at one of its ends, possibly a read error. Germline V gene sequence: CDR1 SEHNR, CDR2 FQNEAQ (reference sequence). CDR3 length: 16 amino acids. Input material: PBMCs. This TCR was recovered from a man between 45 and 60 years old in good health and CMV-seropositive. This rearrangement joins TRBV7-9 to TRBJ2-2, with 12 bases fitting TRBD2. CDR3 sequence reads: CASSLAGGENTGELFF. The DNA for the CDR3 is TGTGCCAGCAGCCTAGCGGGGGGGGAGAACACCGGGGAGCTGTTTTTT.